A single sample gave rise to the 4 T cell receptor beta chains below, sequenced in a study of cytotoxic CD8 clonotypes in ibrutinib-treated CLL. Assay used: immunoSEQ multiplex PCR; TCRdb lists only in-frame clones, some missing. The sample yields about 58,000 clones, roughly 71% seen once. The sample was PBMCs, taken after 12 months of ibrutinib treatment. The source is a human donor with chronic lymphocytic leukemia.

This clone was seen many times. The J gene is TRBJ2-3, the V gene TRBV7-8; D is unclear. The CDR3 covers 12 residues. Germline V CDR1 and CDR2: SGHVS, FQNEAQ. With 5 bases removed from V and 4 bases from J, the gap between germline ends came to 7 bases. Here the CDR3 reads CASSPGSDTQYF. The CDR3 DNA reads TGTGCCAGCAGCCCAGGATCAGATACGCAGTATTTT.

The chain links TRBV5-6 to TRBJ2-7; possible D gene TRBD1, 5 bases. The germline gives CDR1 SGHDT, CDR2 YYEEEE. The V end was cut by 1 base, the J end by 6 bases, with 8 bases between. This CDR3 spans 12 amino acids. This CDR3 is CASSLIGVEQYF. CDR3 DNA: TGTGCCAGCAGCTTGATAGGGGTCGAGCAGTACTTC.

The chain joins TRBV11-2 to TRBJ2-7; D may be TRBD1 (6 bases). Germline assignment: CDR1 SGHAT and CDR2 FQNNGV. The CDR3 totals 15 residues. The V end lost 2 bases, the J end lost 3 bases, and 14 bases lay between the germline ends. CDR3 region: CASSLYPTGFYEQYF. The DNA of the CDR3 is TGTGCCAGCAGCTTATACCCTACAGGGTTCTACGAGCAGTACTTC.

This clone was seen a few times. The chain is built from TRBV6-4 and TRBJ1-1; D unclear. V lost 8 bases and J lost 0, with 16 bases in between. Germline V gene sequence: CDR1 MRHNA, CDR2 SNTAGT. This CDR3 is built from 15 residues. The CDR3 bases are TGTGCCAGCCCCCACCCGGGCCTCATGAACACTGAAGCTTTCTTT. Protein sequence: CASPHPGLMNTEAFF.